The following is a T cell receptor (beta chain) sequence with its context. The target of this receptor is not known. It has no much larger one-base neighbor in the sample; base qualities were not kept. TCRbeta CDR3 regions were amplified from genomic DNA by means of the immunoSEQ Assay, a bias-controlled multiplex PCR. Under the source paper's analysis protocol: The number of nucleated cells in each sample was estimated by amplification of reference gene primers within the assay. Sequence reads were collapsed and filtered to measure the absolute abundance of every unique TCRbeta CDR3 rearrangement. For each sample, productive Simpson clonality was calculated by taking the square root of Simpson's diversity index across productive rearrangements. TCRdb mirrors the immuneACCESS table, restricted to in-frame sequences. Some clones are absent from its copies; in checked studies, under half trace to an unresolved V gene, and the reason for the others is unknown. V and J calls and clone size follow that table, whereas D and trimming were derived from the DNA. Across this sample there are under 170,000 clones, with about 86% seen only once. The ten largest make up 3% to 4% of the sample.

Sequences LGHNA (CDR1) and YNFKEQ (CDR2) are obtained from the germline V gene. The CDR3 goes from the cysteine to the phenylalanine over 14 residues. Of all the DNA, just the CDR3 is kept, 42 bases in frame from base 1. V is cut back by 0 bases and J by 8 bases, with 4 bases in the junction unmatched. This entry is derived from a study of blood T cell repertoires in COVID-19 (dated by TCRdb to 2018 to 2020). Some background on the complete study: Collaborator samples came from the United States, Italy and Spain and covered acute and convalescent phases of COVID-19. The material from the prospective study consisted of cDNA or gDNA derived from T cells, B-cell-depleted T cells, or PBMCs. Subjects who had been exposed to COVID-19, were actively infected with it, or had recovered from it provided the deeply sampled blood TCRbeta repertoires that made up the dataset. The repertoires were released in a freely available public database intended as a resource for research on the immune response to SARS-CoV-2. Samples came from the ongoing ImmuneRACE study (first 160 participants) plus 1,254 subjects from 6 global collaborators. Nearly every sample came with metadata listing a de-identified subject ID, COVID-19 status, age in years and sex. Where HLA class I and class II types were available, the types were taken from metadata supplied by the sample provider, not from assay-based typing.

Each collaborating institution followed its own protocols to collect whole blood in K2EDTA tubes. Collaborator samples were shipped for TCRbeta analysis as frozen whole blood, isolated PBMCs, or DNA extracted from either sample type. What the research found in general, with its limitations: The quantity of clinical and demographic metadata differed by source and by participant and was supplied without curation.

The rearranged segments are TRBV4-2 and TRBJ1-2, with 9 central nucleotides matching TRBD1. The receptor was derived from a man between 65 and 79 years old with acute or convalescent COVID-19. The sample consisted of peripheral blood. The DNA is TGTGCCAGCAGCCAAGATTTGGACAGGGGAGGCTACACCTTC. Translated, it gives CASSQDLDRGGYTF.